This T cell receptor beta chain emerged from a study of T cell responses to AZD1222 COVID-19 vaccine. Study-level results: All repertoire sampling was performed exclusively after the peak T cell response. Only 5 or 6 individuals given AZD1222 were seropositive at baseline.

Assay: immunoSEQ multiplex PCR; the TCRdb copy retains only in-frame clones and omits some. The sample consists of tens of thousands of clones, about 89% of them appearing once. Turning to this clone: Its antigen is not known.

The sequencing used peripheral blood, collected on day 0 of MenACWY control vaccination. The TCR comes from an adult in good health.

Written as DNA, the CDR3 is TGTGCCAGCAGACCTCCGAGCGGGACCCAGTACTTC. It yields the protein CASRPPSGTQYF. J is TRBJ2-5 and V is TRBV28; D might be TRBD2 (5 bases). The germline V gene has CDR1 MDHEN and CDR2 SYDVKM. The CDR3 extends over 12 amino acids. Trimming stripped 6 bases from V and 7 bases from J, with 12 bases between.